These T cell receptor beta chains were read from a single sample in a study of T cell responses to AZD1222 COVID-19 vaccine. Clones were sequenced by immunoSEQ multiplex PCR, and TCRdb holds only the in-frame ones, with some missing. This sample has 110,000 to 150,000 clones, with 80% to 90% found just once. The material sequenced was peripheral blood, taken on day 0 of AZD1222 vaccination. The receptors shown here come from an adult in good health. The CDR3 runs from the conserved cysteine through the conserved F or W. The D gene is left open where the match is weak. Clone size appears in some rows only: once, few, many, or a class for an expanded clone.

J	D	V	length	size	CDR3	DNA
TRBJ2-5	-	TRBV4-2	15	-	CASSQDGGSEETQYF	TGTGCCAGCAGCCAAGATGGGGGTAGTGAAGAGACCCAGTACTTC
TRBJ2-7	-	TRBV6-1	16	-	CASSETPMGGLYEQYF	TGTGCCAGCAGTGAAACCCCGATGGGGGGGCTTTACGAGCAGTACTTC
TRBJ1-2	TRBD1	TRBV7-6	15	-	CASKPPGQINYGYTF	TGTGCCAGCAAACCCCCGGGACAGATAAACTATGGCTACACCTTC
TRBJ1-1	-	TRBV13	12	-	CASSFRETEAFF	TGTGCCAGCAGCTTCAGGGAAACTGAAGCTTTCTTT
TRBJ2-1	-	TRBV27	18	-	CASSFASLEGRSGNEQFF	TGTGCCAGCAGTTTTGCCTCCCTTGAGGGGAGGTCGGGAAATGAGCAGTTCTTC
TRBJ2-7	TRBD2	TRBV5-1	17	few	CASSLAGTSGGDYEQYF	TGCGCCAGCAGCTTGGCCGGGACTAGCGGGGGCGACTACGAGCAGTACTTC
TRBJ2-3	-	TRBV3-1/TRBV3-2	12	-	CASSAYTDTQYF	TGTGCCAGCAGCGCTTACACAGATACGCAGTATTTT
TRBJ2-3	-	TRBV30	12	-	CAWSLDTDTQYF	TGTGCCTGGAGTCTGGACACAGATACGCAGTATTTT
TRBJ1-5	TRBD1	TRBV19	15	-	CASSTIGTGYQPQHF	TGTGCCAGTAGTACTATAGGGACAGGGTATCAGCCCCAGCATTTT
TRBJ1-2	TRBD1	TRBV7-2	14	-	CASTRTGGENGYTF	TGTGCCAGCACACGGACAGGGGGGGAAAATGGCTACACCTTC
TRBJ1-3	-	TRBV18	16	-	CASSPRQEAAGNTIYF	TGTGCCAGCTCACCTCGACAGGAGGCGGCTGGAAACACCATATATTTT
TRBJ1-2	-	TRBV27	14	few	CASSTGRMNYGYTF	TGTGCCAGCAGCACCGGACGCATGAACTATGGCTACACCTTC
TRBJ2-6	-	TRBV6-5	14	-	CASLEASGANVLTF	TGTGCCAGCCTGGAAGCGTCTGGGGCCAACGTCCTGACTTTC
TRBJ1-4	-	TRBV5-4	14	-	CASSPGGNNEKLFF	TGTGCCAGCAGCCCGGGGGGGAATAATGAAAAACTGTTTTTT
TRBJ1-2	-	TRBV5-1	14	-	CASSSDGLNYGYTF	TGCGCCAGCAGCTCGGACGGTCTTAACTATGGCTACACCTTC
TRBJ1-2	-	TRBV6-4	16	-	CASSDSYSSNHYGYTF	TGTGCCAGCAGTGACTCTTACAGCTCCAATCACTATGGCTACACCTTC
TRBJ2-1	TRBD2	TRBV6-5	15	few	CASGRTSGRSDEQFF	TGTGCCAGCGGCCGGACTAGCGGGAGGTCCGATGAGCAGTTCTTC
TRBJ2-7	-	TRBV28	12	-	CASSPAAYEQYF	TGTGCCAGCAGCCCGGCTGCCTACGAGCAGTACTTC
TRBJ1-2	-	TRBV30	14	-	CAWKRLAETYGYTF	TGTGCCTGGAAGCGTCTGGCAGAAACCTATGGCTACACCTTC
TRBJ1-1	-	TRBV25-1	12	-	CASRGYGTEAFF	TGTGCCAGCAGGGGATACGGCACTGAAGCTTTCTTT
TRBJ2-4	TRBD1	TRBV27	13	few	CASKTGGRDIQYF	TGTGCCAGCAAGACAGGGGGCAGGGACATTCAGTACTTC
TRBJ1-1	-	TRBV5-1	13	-	CASSLLQGTEAFF	TGCGCCAGCAGCTTGTTACAGGGCACTGAAGCTTTCTTT
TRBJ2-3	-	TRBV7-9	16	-	CASSSHIGPSTDTQYF	TGTGCCAGCAGCTCTCACATAGGCCCTAGCACAGATACGCAGTATTTT
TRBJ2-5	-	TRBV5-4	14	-	CASSWRGEQETQYF	TGTGCCAGCAGCTGGCGAGGAGAGCAAGAGACCCAGTACTTC
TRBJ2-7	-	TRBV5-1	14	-	CASSVQVLSYEQYF	TGCGCCAGCAGCGTACAGGTCCTCTCCTACGAGCAGTACTTC
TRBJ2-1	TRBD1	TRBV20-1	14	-	CSASQGQGIVEQFF	TGCAGTGCTAGTCAGGGACAGGGTATCGTTGAGCAGTTCTTC
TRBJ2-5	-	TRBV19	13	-	CASSTRQPGTQYF	TGTGCCAGTAGCACTCGCCAGCCGGGGACCCAGTACTTC
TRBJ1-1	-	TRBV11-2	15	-	CASTPGGAMNTEAFF	TGTGCCAGCACCCCGGGTGGGGCTATGAACACTGAAGCTTTCTTT
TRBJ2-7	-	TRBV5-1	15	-	CASSAWTFSSYEQYF	TGCGCCAGCAGCGCCTGGACGTTCAGCTCCTACGAGCAGTACTTC
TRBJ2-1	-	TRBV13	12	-	CASSFPLSEQFF	TGTGCCAGCAGCTTTCCGCTAAGTGAGCAGTTCTTC
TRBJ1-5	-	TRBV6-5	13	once	CASRAGGNQPQHF	TGTGCCAGCAGAGCAGGGGGCAATCAGCCCCAGCATTTT
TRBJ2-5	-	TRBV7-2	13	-	CASSATSTVTQYF	TGTGCCAGCAGCGCGACTAGTACCGTGACCCAGTACTTC